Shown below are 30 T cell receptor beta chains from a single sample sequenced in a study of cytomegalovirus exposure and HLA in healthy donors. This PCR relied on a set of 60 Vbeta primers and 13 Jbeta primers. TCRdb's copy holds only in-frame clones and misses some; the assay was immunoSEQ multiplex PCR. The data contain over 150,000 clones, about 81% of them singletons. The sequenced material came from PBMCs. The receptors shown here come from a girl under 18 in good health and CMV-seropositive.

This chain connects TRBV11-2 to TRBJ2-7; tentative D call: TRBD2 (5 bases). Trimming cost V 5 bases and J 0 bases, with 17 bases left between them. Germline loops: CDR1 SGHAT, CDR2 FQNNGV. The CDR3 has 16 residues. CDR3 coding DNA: TGTGCCAGCAGCCGGGATGTAAGGGCTGGCTCCTACGAGCAGTACTTC. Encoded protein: CASSRDVRAGSYEQYF.

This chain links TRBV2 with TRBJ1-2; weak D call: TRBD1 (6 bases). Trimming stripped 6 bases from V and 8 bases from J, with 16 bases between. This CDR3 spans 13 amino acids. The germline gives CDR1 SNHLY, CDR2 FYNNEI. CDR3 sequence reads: CASSRQGSSGYTF. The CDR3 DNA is TGTGCCAGCAGCAGGCAGGGGTCGTCCGGCTACACCTTC.

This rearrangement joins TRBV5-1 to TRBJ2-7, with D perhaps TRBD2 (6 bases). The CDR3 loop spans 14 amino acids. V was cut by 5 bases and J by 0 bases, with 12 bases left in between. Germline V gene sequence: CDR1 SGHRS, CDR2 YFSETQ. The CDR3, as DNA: TGCGCCAGCAGGGGGGAGGCCGGCTCCTACGAGCAGTACTTC. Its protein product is CASRGEAGSYEQYF.

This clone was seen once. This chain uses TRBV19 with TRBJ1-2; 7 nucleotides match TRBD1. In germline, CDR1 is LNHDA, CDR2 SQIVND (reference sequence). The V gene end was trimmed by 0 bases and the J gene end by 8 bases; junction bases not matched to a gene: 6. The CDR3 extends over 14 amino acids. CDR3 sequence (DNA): TGTGCCAGTAGTATAGACCGGGACAGTAGGGGCTACACCTTC. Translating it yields CASSIDRDSRGYTF.

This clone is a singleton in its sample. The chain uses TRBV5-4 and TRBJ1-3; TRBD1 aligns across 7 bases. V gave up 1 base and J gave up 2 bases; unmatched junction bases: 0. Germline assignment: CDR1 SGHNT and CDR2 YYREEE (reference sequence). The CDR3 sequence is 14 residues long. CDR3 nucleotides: TGTGCCAGCAGCTTGAGGGGGCCTGGAAACACCATATATTTT. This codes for CASSLRGPGNTIYF.

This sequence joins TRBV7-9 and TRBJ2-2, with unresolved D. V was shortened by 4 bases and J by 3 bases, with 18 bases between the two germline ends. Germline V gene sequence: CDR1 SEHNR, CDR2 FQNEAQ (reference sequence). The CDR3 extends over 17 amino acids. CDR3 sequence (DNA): TGTGCCAGCAGCTCCCGCAGTGGGCGTCTGGACACCGGGGAGCTGTTTTTT. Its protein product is CASSSRSGRLDTGELFF.

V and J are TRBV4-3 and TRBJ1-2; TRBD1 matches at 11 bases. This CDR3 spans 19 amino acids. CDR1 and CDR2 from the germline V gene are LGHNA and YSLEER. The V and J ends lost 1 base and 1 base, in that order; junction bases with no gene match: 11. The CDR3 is CASSQVGQGAAIINYGYTF. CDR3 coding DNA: TGCGCCAGCAGCCAAGTCGGACAGGGGGCGGCGATTATTAACTATGGCTACACCTTC.

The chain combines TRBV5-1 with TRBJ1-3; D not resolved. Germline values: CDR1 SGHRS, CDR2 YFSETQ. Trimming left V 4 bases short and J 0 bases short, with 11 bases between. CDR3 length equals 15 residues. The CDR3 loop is CASSPAELSGNTIYF. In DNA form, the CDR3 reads TGCGCCAGCAGCCCTGCTGAACTCTCTGGAAACACCATATATTTT.

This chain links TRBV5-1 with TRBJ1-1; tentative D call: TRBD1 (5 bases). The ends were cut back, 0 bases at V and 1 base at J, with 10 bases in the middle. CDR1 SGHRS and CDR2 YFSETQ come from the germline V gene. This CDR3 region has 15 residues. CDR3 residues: CASSLEAGPNTEAFF. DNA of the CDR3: TGCGCCAGCAGCTTGGAGGCAGGGCCGAACACTGAAGCTTTCTTT.

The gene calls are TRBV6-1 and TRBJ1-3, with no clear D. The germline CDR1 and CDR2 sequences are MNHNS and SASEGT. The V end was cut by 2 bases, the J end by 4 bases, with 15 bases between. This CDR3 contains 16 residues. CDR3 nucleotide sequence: TGTGCCAGCAGTGAAACGGGCGAGGGAGTCGGAAACACCATATATTTT. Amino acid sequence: CASSETGEGVGNTIYF.

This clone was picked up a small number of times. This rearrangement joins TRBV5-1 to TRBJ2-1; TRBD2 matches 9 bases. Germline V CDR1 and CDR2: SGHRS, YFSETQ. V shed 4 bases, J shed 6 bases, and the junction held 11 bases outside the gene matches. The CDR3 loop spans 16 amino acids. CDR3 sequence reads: CASSKGWRGGPNEQFF. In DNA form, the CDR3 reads TGCGCCAGCAGCAAGGGGTGGCGGGGGGGCCCCAATGAGCAGTTCTTC.

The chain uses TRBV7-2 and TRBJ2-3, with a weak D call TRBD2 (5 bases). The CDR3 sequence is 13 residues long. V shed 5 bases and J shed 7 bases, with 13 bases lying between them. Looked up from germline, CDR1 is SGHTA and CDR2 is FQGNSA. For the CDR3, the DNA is TGTGCCAGCAGCGACGGAGGCGGAAATACGCAGTATTTT. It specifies CASSDGGGNTQYF.

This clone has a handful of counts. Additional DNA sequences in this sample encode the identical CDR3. The CDR3 region has the DNA TGTGCCAGCAGTGCGGGGGGGACTAATGAAAAACTGTTTTTT. It yields the protein CASSAGGTNEKLFF. The chain links TRBV28 to TRBJ1-4; D might be TRBD1 (5 bases). Trimming cost V 5 bases and J 2 bases, with 9 bases left between them. The CDR3 covers 14 residues. Germline loops: CDR1 MDHEN, CDR2 SYDVKM.

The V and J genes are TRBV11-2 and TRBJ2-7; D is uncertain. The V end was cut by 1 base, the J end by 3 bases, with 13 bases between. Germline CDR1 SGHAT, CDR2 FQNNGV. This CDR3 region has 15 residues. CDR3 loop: CASSLVEEGGYEQYF. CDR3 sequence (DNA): TGTGCCAGCAGCTTAGTCGAGGAAGGCGGCTACGAGCAGTACTTC.

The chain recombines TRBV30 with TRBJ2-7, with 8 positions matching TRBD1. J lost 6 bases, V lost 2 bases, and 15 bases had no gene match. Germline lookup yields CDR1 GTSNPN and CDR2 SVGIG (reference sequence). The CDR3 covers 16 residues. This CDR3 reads CAWSPPRTGKIPEQYF. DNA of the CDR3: TGTGCCTGGAGTCCTCCCCGGACAGGGAAAATTCCCGAGCAGTACTTC.

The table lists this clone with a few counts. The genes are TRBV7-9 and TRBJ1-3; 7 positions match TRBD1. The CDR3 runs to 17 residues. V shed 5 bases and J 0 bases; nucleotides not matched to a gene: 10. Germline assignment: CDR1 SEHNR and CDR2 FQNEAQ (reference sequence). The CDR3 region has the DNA TGTGCCAGCAGCACACGGACAGGAGTCTTCTCTGGAAACACCATATATTTT. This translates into CASSTRTGVFSGNTIYF.

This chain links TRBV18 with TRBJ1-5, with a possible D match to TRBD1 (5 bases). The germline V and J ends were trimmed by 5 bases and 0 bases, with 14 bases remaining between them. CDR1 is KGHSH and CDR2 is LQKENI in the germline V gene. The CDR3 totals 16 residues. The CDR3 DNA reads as TGTGCCAGCTCAATTTCCGGACATAATAGCAATCAGCCCCAGCATTTT. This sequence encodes CASSISGHNSNQPQHF.

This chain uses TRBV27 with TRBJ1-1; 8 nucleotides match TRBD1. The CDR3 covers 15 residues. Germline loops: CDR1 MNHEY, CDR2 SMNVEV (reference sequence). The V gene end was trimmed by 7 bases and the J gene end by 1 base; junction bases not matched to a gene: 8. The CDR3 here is CASTIGQGENTEAFF. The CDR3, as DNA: TGTGCCAGCACCATCGGACAGGGAGAGAACACTGAAGCTTTCTTT.

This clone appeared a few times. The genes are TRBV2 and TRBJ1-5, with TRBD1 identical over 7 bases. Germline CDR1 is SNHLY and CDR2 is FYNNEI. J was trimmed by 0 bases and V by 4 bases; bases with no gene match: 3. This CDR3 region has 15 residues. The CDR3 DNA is TGTGCCAGCAGTGCCGGACAGGTTAGCAATCAGCCCCAGCATTTT. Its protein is CASSAGQVSNQPQHF. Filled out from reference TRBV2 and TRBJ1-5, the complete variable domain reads EPEVTQTPSHQVTQMGQEVILRCVPISNHLYFYWYRQILGQKVEFLVSFYNNEISEKSEIFDDQFSVERPDGSNFTLKIRSTKLEDSAMYFCASSAGQVSNQPQHFGDGTRLSIL.

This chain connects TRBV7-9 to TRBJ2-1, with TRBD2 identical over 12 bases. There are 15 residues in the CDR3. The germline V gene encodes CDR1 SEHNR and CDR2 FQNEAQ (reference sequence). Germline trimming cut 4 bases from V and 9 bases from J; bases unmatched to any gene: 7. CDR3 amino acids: CASSYRTSGVFEQFF. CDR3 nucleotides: TGTGCCAGCAGCTACCGGACTAGCGGGGTGTTTGAGCAGTTCTTC.

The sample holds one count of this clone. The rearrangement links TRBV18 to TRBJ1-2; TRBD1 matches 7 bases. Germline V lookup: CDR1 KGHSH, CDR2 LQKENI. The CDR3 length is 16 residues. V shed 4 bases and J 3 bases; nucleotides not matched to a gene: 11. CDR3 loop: CASSLSGTAYDYGYTF. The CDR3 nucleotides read TGTGCCAGCTCACTCTCCGGGACAGCCTATGACTATGGCTACACCTTC.

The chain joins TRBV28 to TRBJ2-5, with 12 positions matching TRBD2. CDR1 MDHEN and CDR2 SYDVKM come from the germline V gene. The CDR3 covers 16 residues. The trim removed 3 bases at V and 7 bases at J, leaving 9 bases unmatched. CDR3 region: CASSLSSGGAIGTQYF. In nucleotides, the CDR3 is TGTGCCAGCAGTTTGTCTAGCGGGGGGGCGATCGGGACCCAGTACTTC.

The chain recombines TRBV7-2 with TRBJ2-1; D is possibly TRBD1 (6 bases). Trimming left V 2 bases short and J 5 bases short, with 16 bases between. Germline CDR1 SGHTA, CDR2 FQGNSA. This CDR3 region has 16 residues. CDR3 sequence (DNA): TGTGCCAGCAGCTTATTTGCACAGGGTACAGACAATGAGCAGTTCTTC. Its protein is CASSLFAQGTDNEQFF. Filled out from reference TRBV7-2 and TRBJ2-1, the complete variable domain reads GAGVSQSPSNKVTEKGKDVELRCDPISGHTALYWYRQSLGQGLEFLIYFQGNSAPDKSGLPSDRFSAERTGGSVSTLTIQRTQQEDSAVYLCASSLFAQGTDNEQFFGPGTRLTVL.

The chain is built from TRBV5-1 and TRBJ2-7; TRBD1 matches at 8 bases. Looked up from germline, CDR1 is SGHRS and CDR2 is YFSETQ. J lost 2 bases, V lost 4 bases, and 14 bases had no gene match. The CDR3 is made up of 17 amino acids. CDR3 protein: CASSLGTGGLPAYEQYF. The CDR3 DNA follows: TGCGCCAGCAGCCTCGGGACAGGCGGCTTACCCGCCTACGAGCAGTACTTC.

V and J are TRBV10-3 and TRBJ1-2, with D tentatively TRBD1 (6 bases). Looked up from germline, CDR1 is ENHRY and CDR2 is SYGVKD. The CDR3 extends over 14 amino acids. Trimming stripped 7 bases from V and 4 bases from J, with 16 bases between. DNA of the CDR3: TGTGCCATCACTGCATTACAGGGTCCCTATGGCTACACCTTC. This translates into CAITALQGPYGYTF.

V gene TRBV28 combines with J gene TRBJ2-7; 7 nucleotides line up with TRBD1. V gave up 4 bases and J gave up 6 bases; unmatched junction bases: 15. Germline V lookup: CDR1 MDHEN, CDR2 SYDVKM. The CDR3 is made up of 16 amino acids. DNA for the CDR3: TGTGCCAGCAGTTCTCCTGAGGGAACAGGGGTTAGCGAGCAGTACTTC. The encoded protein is CASSSPEGTGVSEQYF.

The CDR3 here is CAIKAGQRETQYF. The CDR3 coding sequence is TGTGCCATCAAGGCGGGACAGCGAGAGACCCAGTACTTC. This chain connects TRBV10-3 to TRBJ2-5, with D maybe TRBD1 (7 bases). Trimming left V 7 bases short and J 4 bases short, with 13 bases between. The CDR3 has 13 amino acids. CDR1 and CDR2 from the germline V gene are ENHRY and SYGVKD.

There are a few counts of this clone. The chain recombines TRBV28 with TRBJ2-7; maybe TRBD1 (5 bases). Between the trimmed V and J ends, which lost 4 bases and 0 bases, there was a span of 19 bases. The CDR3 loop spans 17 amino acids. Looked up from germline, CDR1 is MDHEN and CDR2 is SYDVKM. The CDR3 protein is CASSSTWSTQDSYEQYF. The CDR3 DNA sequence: TGTGCCAGCAGTTCCACTTGGAGCACACAGGACTCCTACGAGCAGTACTTC.

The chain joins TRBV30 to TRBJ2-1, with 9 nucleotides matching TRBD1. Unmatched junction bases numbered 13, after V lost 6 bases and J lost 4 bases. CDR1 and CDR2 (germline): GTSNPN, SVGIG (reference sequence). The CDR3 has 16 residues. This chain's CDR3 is CACLVRQGGRYNEQFF. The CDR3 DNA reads TGTGCCTGTCTCGTCCGACAGGGGGGACGGTACAATGAGCAGTTCTTC.

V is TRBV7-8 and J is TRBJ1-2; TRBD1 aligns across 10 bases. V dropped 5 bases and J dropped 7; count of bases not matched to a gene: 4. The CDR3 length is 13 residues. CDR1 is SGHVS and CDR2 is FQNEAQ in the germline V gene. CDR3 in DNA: TGTGCCAGCAGCCTGGGACAGGGGCCTGGCTACACCTTC. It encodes CASSLGQGPGYTF.